This T cell receptor (beta chain) appears in the sequencing data of a study of T cells in Graves' hyperthyroidism and ophthalmopathy. Per the germline V gene, CDR1 is MGHRA and CDR2 is YSYEKL. The CDR3 extends over 15 amino acids. Trimming removed 2 bases from V and 1 base from J, with 9 bases in between. TCR beta CDR3 regions were amplified from RNA transcripts. HTBI primers drove first-round RT-PCR of the TCR CDR3. TCRdb re-called the multiplex PCR reads with MiXCR, one entry per CDR3 protein. There are about 380,000 distinct CDR3 sequences in the sample; about 13% occur only once, and 20% lies in the top ten.

This chain uses TRBV4-1 with TRBJ2-1; D might be TRBD2 (6 bases). Sample: blood. This receptor was taken from a man younger than 40 with Graves' hyperthyroidism that later progressed to Graves' ophthalmopathy. In DNA form, the CDR3 reads TGCGCCAGCAGCCAACGCGGGGAATCCTACAATGAGCAGTTCTTC. This translates into CASSQRGESYNEQFF.